This TCR beta chain was recorded in a study of technical replicates of blood from a handful of donors. V dropped 2 bases and J dropped 3 bases, with 11 bases sitting between them. There are 15 residues in the CDR3. Germline V gene data show CDR1 as MNHEY and CDR2 as SVGAGI. Sequencing used immunoSEQ multiplex PCR; TCRdb keeps in-frame clones, though not all of them. The profile shows more than 65,000 clones, 91% of them singletons. The chain links TRBV6-5 to TRBJ2-1, with D possibly matching TRBD1 (6 bases). The sequence derives from a human donor in good health. Some clones in this sample may be carry-over from other donors' samples. Sequenced sample: T cells isolated from PBMCs. CDR3 DNA: TGTGCCAGCAGTTACCGGGGACAAGGCTACAATGAGCAGTTCTTC. It translates to CASSYRGQGYNEQFF.